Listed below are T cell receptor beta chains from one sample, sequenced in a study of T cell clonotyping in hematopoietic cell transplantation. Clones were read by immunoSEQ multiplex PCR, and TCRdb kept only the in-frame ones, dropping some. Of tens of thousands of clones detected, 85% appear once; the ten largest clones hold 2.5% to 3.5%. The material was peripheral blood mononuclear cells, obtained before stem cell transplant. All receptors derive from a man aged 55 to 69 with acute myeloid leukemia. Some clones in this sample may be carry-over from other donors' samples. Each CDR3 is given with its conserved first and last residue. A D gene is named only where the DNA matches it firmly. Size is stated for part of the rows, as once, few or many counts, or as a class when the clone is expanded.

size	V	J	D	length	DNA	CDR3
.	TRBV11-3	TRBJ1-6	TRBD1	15	TGTGCCAGCAGCGTACGACAGGGTGCGGATTCACCCCTCCACTTT	CASSVRQGADSPLHF
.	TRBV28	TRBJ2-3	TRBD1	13	TGTGCCACCCGGACAGGCCACACAGATACGCAGTATTTT	CATRTGHTDTQYF
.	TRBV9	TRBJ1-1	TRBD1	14	TGTGCCAGCAGCGTTGGACAGGGGAGGACTGAAGCTTTCTTT	CASSVGQGRTEAFF
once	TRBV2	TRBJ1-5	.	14	TGTGCCAGCAGTCTACAGGCGGGGGGCCAGCCCCAGCATTTT	CASSLQAGGQPQHF
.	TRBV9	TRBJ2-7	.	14	TGTGCCAGCAGCAATGACCTGGGCCTCTACGAGCAGTACTTC	CASSNDLGLYEQYF
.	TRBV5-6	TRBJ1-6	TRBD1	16	TGTGCCAGCAGCTCGATCAGACAGGGGGATAATTCACCCCTCCACTTT	CASSSIRQGDNSPLHF
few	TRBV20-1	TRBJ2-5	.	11	TGCAGTGCCAGAGGCCCGGAGACCCAGTACTTC	CSARGPETQYF
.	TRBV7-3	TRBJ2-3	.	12	TGTGCCAGCAGCATGGGAGCAGATACGCAGTATTTT	CASSMGADTQYF
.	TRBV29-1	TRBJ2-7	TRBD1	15	TGCAGCGTTGCGGTGGCGAGACAGGGGGTTTACGAGCAGTACTTC	CSVAVARQGVYEQYF
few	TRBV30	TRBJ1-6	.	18	TGTGCCTGGAGTGTACCCCATCAGGCAGCGTCTTATAATTCACCCCTCCACTTT	CAWSVPHQAASYNSPLHF
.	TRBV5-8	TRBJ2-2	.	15	TGTGCCAGCAGCTTCCGGGGAACGAACACCGGGGAGCTGTTTTTT	CASSFRGTNTGELFF
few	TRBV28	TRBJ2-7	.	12	TGTGCCACTTCCCAGGGAGCCTACGAGCAGTACTTC	CATSQGAYEQYF
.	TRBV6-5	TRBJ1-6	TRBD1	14	TGTGCCGCCCGGACGGGACAGAATAATTCACCCCTCCACTTT	CAARTGQNNSPLHF
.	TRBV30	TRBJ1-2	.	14	TGTGCCTGGGCACCTCCCCGGGCTACTATTGGCTACACCTTC	CAWAPPRATIGYTF
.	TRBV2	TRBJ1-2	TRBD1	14	TGTGCCAGCACCCCCCGACAGGGGCTCTATGGCTACACCTTC	CASTPRQGLYGYTF
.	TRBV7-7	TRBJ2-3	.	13	TGTGCCAGCAGCTTAGAAAGCGCGGGTACGCAGTATTTT	CASSLESAGTQYF
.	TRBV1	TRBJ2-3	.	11	TGCACCAACCCCAGAACAGATACGCAGTATTTT	CTNPRTDTQYF
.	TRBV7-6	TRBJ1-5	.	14	TGTGCCAGCAGCTTATCGGGGGGCTCCCAGCCCCAGCATTTT	CASSLSGGSQPQHF
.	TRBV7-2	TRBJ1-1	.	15	TGTGCCAGCAGCATCTCGGGGGGAGGGGGCACTGAAGCTTTCTTT	CASSISGGGGTEAFF
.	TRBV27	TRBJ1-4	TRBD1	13	TGTGCCAGCAGCCTCAGGGGGGCCGAAAAACTGTTTTTT	CASSLRGAEKLFF
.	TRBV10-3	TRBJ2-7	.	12	TGTGCCATCAGTGAGGGGGGGTACGAGCAGTACTTC	CAISEGGYEQYF
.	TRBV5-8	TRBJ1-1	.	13	TGTGCCAGCAGCTTTTCAGGTTTATCTGAAGCTTTCTTT	CASSFSGLSEAFF
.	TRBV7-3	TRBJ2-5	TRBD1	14	TGTGCCAGCAGCTTAATGGGGACAGGGGAGACCCAGTACTTC	CASSLMGTGETQYF
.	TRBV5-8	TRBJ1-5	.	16	TGTGCCAGCAGCCGGAGGGAAGGGGTAGTCAGTCAGCCCCAGCATTTT	CASSRREGVVSQPQHF
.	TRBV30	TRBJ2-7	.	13	TGTGCCTGGAGCGCCCAGGAAATGGGCGAGCAGTACTTC	CAWSAQEMGEQYF
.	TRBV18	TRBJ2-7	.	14	TGTGCCAGCTCACAATTTGACGGCTCCTACGAGCAGTACTTC	CASSQFDGSYEQYF
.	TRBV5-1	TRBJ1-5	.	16	TGCGCCAGCAGCTTGGGCCAATACGGGAGCAATCAGCCCCAGCATTTT	CASSLGQYGSNQPQHF
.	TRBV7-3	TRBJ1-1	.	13	TGTGCCAGCAGGAGAGACAGGAACACTGAAGCTTTCTTT	CASRRDRNTEAFF
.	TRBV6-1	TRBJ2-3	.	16	TGTGCCAGCAGTGAACGGGGCGGGGTTAGCACAGATACGCAGTATTTT	CASSERGGVSTDTQYF
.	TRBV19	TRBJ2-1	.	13	TGTGCCAGTAGTCCCACATGGAGCGCCGAGCAGTTCTTC	CASSPTWSAEQFF
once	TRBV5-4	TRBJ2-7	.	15	TGTGCCAGCAGCTTGGGTACTATCAGGGGCGGGGAGCAGTACTTC	CASSLGTIRGGEQYF